This T cell receptor (beta chain) originates from a study of technical replicates of blood from a handful of donors. Germline lookup yields CDR1 SGHRS and CDR2 YFSETQ. Trimming stripped 4 bases from V and 3 bases from J, with 10 bases between. CDR3 length: 14 amino acids. The protocol was immunoSEQ multiplex PCR, while the TCRdb copy is restricted to in-frame clones and leaves out a portion. The data show about 53,000 clones, with just over 85% seen just once and approximately 5.9% held by the top ten. The chain couples TRBV5-1 to TRBJ2-2; D remains ambiguous. The clonotype originates from a human donor in good health. Some clones in this sample may be carry-over from other donors' samples. The sequenced sample was PBMCs. The CDR3 DNA is TGCGCCAGCAGCGACTCCCCACACACCGGGGAGCTGTTTTTT. This encodes CASSDSPHTGELFF.